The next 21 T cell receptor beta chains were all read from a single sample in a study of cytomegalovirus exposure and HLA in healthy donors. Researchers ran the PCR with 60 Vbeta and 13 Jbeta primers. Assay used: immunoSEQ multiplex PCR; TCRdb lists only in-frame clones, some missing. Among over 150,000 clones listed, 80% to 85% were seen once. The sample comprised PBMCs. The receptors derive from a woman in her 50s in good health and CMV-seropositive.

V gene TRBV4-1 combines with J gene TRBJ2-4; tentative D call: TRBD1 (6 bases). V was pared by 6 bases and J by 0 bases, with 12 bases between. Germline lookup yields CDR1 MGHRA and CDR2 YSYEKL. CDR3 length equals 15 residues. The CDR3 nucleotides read TGCGCCAGCAGTCAAAACAGGGAAGCCAAAAACATTCAGTACTTC. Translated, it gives CASSQNREAKNIQYF.

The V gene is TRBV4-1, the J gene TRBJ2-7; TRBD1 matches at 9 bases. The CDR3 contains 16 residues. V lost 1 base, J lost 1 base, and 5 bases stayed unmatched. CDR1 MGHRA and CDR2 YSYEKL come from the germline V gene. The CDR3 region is CASSQVSGTGSYEQYF. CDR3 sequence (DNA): TGCGCCAGCAGCCAAGTAAGCGGGACAGGGTCCTACGAGCAGTACTTC.

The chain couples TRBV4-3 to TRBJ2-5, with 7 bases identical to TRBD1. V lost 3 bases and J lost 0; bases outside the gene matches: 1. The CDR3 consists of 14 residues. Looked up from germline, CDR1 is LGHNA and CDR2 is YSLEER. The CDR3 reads CASSQDRYQETQYF. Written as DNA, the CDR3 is TGCGCCAGCAGCCAGGACAGGTACCAAGAGACCCAGTACTTC.

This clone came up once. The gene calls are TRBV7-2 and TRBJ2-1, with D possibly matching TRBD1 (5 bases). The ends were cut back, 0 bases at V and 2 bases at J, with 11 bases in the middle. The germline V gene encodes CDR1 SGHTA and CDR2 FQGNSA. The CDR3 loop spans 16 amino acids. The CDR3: CASSLAGGATYNEQFF. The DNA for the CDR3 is TGTGCCAGCAGCTTAGCCGGTGGGGCCACCTACAATGAGCAGTTCTTC.

The CDR3 reads CASSRGGANVLTF. The CDR3 coding sequence is TGTGCCAGCTCCCGGGGGGGGGCCAACGTCCTGACTTTC. This chain uses TRBV27 with TRBJ2-6; the D gene is possibly TRBD2 (6 bases). The CDR3 runs 13 residues. Germline loops: CDR1 MNHEY, CDR2 SMNVEV (reference sequence). Trimming pared 8 bases from V and 4 bases from J, leaving 9 bases between.

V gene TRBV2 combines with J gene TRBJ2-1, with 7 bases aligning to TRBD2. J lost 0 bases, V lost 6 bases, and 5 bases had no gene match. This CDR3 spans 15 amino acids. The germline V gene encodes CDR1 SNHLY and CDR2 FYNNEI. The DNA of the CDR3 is TGTGCCAGCAGCTCTAGCGGCAGCTCCTACAATGAGCAGTTCTTC. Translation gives CASSSSGSSYNEQFF.

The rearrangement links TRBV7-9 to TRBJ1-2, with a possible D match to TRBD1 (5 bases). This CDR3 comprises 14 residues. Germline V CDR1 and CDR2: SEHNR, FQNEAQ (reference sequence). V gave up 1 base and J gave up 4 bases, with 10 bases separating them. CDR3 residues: CASSLDWGPYGYTF. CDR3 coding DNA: TGTGCCAGCAGCTTAGACTGGGGCCCCTATGGCTACACCTTC.

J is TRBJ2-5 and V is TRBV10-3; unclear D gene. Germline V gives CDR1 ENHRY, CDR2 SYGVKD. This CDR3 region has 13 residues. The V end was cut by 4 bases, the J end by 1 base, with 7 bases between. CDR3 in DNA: TGTGCCATCAGTGCTACAGTCCAAGAGACCCAGTACTTC. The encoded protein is CAISATVQETQYF.

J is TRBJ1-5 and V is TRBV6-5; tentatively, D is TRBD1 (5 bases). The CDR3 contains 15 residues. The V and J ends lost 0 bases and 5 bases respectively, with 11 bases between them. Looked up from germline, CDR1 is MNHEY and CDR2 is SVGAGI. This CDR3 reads CASSYSSGNDQPQHF. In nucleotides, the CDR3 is TGTGCCAGCAGTTACTCGTCAGGGAACGATCAGCCCCAGCATTTT.

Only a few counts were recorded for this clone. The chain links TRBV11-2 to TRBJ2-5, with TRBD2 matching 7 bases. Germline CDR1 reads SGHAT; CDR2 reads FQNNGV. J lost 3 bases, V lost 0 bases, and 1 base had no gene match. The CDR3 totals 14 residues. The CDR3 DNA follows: TGTGCCAGCAGCTTAGAGCGGGGGAAAGAGACCCAGTACTTC. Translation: CASSLERGKETQYF.

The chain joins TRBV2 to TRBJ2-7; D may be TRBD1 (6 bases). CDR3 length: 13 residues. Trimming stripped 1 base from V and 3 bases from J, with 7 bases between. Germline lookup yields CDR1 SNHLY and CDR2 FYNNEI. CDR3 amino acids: CASSEEDSYEQYF. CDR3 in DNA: TGTGCCAGCAGTGAAGAGGACAGCTACGAGCAGTACTTC.

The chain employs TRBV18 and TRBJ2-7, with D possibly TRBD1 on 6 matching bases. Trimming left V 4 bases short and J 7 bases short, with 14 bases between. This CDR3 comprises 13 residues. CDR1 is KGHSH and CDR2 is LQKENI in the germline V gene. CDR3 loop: CASSLGQEQEQYF. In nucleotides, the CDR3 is TGTGCCAGCTCACTGGGACAAGAGCAAGAGCAGTACTTC.

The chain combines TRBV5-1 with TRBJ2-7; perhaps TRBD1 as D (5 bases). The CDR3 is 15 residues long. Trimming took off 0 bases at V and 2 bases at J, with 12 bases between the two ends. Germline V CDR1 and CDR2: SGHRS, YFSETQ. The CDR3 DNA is TGCGCCAGCAGCTTGGCCCCAAGGGGCGCCTACGAGCAGTACTTC. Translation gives CASSLAPRGAYEQYF.

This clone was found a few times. The chain's CDR3 is CASSERLAGGLETQYF. The CDR3, as DNA: TGTGCCAGCAGCGAGCGACTAGCGGGGGGGCTGGAGACCCAGTACTTC. This rearrangement joins TRBV9 to TRBJ2-5, with 14 bases fitting TRBD2. V was clipped by 3 bases and J by 5 bases; unmatched bases: 6. This CDR3 comprises 16 residues. CDR1 and CDR2 (germline): SGDLS, YYNGEE.

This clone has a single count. The CDR3 DNA sequence: TGTGCCAGCAGACAGGGTGTATTTTCCAATCAGCCCCAGCATTTT. This gives the protein CASRQGVFSNQPQHF. The rearrangement uses TRBV5-8 and TRBJ1-5, with D maybe TRBD1 (6 bases). The V end lost 5 bases, the J end lost 3 bases, and 15 bases lay between the germline ends. Germline V gene data show CDR1 as SGHTS and CDR2 as YDEGEE. The CDR3 has 15 residues.

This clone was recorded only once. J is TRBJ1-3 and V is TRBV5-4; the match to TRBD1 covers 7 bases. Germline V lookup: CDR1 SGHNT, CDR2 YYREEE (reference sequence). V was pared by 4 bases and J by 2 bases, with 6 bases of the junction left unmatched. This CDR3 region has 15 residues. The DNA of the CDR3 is TGTGCCAGCAGCCAGACAGGGAAAACTGGAAACACCATATATTTT. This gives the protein CASSQTGKTGNTIYF.

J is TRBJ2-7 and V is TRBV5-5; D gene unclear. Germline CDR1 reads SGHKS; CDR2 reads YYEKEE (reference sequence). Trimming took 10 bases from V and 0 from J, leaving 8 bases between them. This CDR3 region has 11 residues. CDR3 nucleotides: TGTGCCTCCCACAACTCCTACGAGCAGTACTTC. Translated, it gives CASHNSYEQYF.

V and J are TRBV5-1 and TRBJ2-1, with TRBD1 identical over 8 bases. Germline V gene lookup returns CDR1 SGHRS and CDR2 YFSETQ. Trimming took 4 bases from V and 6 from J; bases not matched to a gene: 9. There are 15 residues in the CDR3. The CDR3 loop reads CASSTQGAAGNEQFF. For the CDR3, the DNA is TGCGCCAGCAGCACCCAGGGGGCCGCAGGCAATGAGCAGTTCTTC.

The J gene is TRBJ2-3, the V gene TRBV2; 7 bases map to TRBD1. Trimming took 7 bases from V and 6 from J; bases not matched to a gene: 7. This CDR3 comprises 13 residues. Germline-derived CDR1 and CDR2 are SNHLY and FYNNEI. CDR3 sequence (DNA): TGTGCCAGCAAGGGGGCCATGGGGGATACGCAGTATTTT. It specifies CASKGAMGDTQYF.

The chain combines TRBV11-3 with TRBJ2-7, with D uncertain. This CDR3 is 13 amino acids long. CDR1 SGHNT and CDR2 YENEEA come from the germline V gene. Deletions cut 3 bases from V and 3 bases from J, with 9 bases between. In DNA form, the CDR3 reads TGTGCCAGCAGCTTCGGGTCCGACTACGAGCAGTACTTC. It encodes CASSFGSDYEQYF.

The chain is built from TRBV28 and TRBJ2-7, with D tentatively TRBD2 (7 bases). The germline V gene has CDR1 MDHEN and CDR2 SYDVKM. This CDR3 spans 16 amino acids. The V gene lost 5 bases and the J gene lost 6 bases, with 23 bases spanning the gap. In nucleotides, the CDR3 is TGTGCCAGCAGTCCAACCTCGGAGGGGGGGGCGGGCGAGCAGTACTTC. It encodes CASSPTSEGGAGEQYF.